This is a list of T cell receptor beta chains from one sample in a study of OX40 agonist ivuxolimab in advanced cancers. Here immunoSEQ multiplex PCR was the method, and the copy in TCRdb shows in-frame clones only, minus some. Of tens of thousands of clones in the sample, approximately 83% were seen once. The sequences come from CD4+ or CD8+ T cells sorted from blood, collected in a trial of the OX40 agonist ivuxolimab. These receptors all stem from an adult with an advanced solid tumor such as melanoma, head and neck, liver or kidney cancer. The CDR3 runs from the conserved cysteine through the conserved F or W. The order of the fields is V gene, J gene, clone size, D gene, CDR3 protein, CDR3 DNA. A D gene is named only where the DNA matches it firmly. Size is stated for part of the rows, as once, few or many counts, or as a class when the clone is expanded.

TRBV27,TRBJ1-4,.,.,CASSLRGGRGEKLFF,TGTGCCAGCAGTTTGAGGGGGGGCCGCGGGGAAAAACTGTTTTTT
TRBV18,TRBJ2-1,.,.,CASSPPVDGYNEQFF,TGTGCCAGCTCACCACCGGTGGACGGTTACAATGAGCAGTTCTTC
TRBV13,TRBJ1-2,once,TRBD1,CASSLAVRGGGYTF,TGTGCCAGCAGCTTAGCAGTCAGGGGGGGCGGCTACACCTTC
TRBV5-6,TRBJ1-5,few,.,CASSLDGQPQHF,TGTGCCAGCAGCCTTGACGGACAGCCCCAGCATTTT
TRBV7-9,TRBJ2-5,.,TRBD1,CASTFGDSGETQYF,TGTGCCAGCACCTTTGGGGACAGTGGGGAGACCCAGTACTTC
TRBV5-8,TRBJ1-2,.,TRBD1,CASSWGQTLRGYTF,TGTGCCAGCAGCTGGGGACAGACCCTTCGCGGCTACACCTTC
TRBV11-2,TRBJ1-2,.,.,CASRGAGGYTF,TGTGCCAGCAGGGGCGCGGGTGGCTACACCTTC
TRBV6-1,TRBJ1-5,.,.,CASSVRSEPQHF,TGTGCCAGCAGCGTCCGATCTGAGCCCCAGCATTTT
TRBV6-6,TRBJ2-2,.,.,CASSYQGGELFF,TGTGCCAGCAGTTACCAAGGTGGGGAGCTGTTTTTT
TRBV25-1,TRBJ1-2,few,.,CASTGEGEGYTF,TGTGCCAGCACAGGGGAAGGGGAGGGCTACACCTTC
TRBV6-5,TRBJ1-5,.,TRBD1,CASRPTGYSDQPQHF,TGTGCCAGCAGGCCGACAGGGTACTCGGATCAGCCCCAGCATTTT
TRBV5-8,TRBJ2-1,few,TRBD1,CATKKDRVGYNEQFF,TGTGCCACGAAAAAGGACAGGGTGGGCTACAATGAGCAGTTCTTC
TRBV7-6,TRBJ2-2,.,.,CASGTGELFF,TGTGCCAGCGGGACCGGGGAGCTGTTTTTT
TRBV19,TRBJ1-2,.,.,CASSIGLTNYGYTF,TGTGCCAGTAGTATAGGCCTAACTAACTATGGCTACACCTTC
TRBV6-5,TRBJ1-2,.,TRBD1,CASSYTLGQDDYGYTF,TGTGCCAGCAGTTACACCTTGGGACAGGATGACTATGGCTACACCTTC
TRBV29-1,TRBJ1-2,.,TRBD1,CSVEQGDHSDGYTF,TGCAGCGTTGAGCAGGGGGATCACTCAGATGGCTACACCTTC
TRBV28,TRBJ2-3,.,TRBD2,CASSQASGTRGSDTQYF,TGTGCCAGCAGTCAAGCCTCCGGGACTAGGGGGTCAGATACGCAGTATTTT
TRBV27,TRBJ1-2,.,.,CASSSQWGNYGYTF,TGTGCCAGCAGTTCGCAGTGGGGTAACTATGGCTACACCTTC
TRBV13,TRBJ2-7,.,TRBD2,CASSLGTGTKEQYF,TGTGCCAGCAGCTTAGGCACCGGGACTAAAGAGCAGTACTTC
TRBV27,TRBJ2-7,.,.,CASSPLGVIKQYF,TGTGCCAGCAGCCCTCTAGGGGTCATAAAGCAGTACTTC
TRBV18,TRBJ2-7,.,.,CASSSQEGGYEQYF,TGTGCCAGCTCCTCTCAGGAGGGGGGGTACGAGCAGTACTTC
TRBV4-3,TRBJ1-2,.,.,CASSQDPGGTYGYTF,TGCGCCAGCAGCCAAGATCCTGGGGGTACCTATGGCTACACCTTC
TRBV25-1,TRBJ2-2,.,.,CASRAHTGELFF,TGTGCCAGCAGAGCCCACACCGGGGAGCTGTTTTTT
TRBV15,TRBJ1-1,.,.,CATSRLTGLSTEAFF,TGTGCCACCAGCAGACTTACAGGGCTCAGCACTGAAGCTTTCTTT
TRBV7-8,TRBJ1-1,once,TRBD1,CASSALATGGPSEAFF,TGTGCCAGCAGCGCGCTCGCGACAGGGGGCCCGTCCGAAGCTTTCTTT
TRBV9,TRBJ2-3,.,.,CASSGGRGSRVDTQYF,TGTGCCAGCAGCGGAGGAAGGGGATCCAGGGTTGATACGCAGTATTTT
TRBV9,TRBJ2-7,.,.,CASSASGGAREQYF,TGTGCCAGCAGCGCTAGTGGGGGGGCCCGCGAGCAGTACTTC
TRBV7-8,TRBJ2-1,.,.,CASSLRRVPGRDNEQFF,TGTGCCAGCAGCTTACGAAGGGTCCCCGGCAGGGACAATGAGCAGTTCTTC
TRBV6-5,TRBJ2-5,.,TRBD2,CASSPSGGARETQYF,TGTGCCAGCAGTCCTAGCGGGGGGGCCCGGGAGACCCAGTACTTC
TRBV4-3,TRBJ1-6,.,TRBD1,CASSLIGQGLNSPLHF,TGCGCCAGCAGCCTGATAGGACAGGGACTAAATTCACCCCTCCACTTT
TRBV11-3,TRBJ2-1,.,.,CASGSRDNEQFF,TGTGCCAGCGGGTCTAGGGACAATGAGCAGTTCTTC
TRBV6-6,TRBJ2-1,.,.,CASSYPPAGINEQFF,TGTGCCAGCAGTTACCCGCCCGCGGGGATCAATGAGCAGTTCTTC
TRBV6-5,TRBJ1-2,.,.,CASSYSEGNYGYTF,TGTGCCAGCAGTTACTCGGAGGGGAACTATGGCTACACCTTC
TRBV5-1,TRBJ2-7,.,.,CASSLKEGLTYEQYF,TGCGCCAGCAGCTTGAAGGAGGGACTGACCTACGAGCAGTACTTC
TRBV19,TRBJ2-3,.,.,CASSISGVISSTDTQYF,TGTGCCAGTAGTATAAGTGGAGTCATCTCTAGCACAGATACGCAGTATTTT
TRBV6-5,TRBJ1-2,once,TRBD1,CASSPTGAYGYTF,TGTGCCAGCAGTCCGACAGGGGCGTATGGCTACACCTTC
TRBV21-1,TRBJ2-2,once,.,CASSAECRDTVLLVGNTGELFF,TGTGCCAGCAGCGCCGAATGCCGGGACACCGTCTTACTAGTTGGTAACACCGGGGAGCTGTTTTTT
TRBV5-1,TRBJ2-3,.,.,CASSFDLPRGPITDTQYF,TGCGCCAGCAGCTTTGACTTGCCCAGGGGTCCGATCACAGATACGCAGTATTTT
TRBV11-3,TRBJ2-3,.,TRBD1,CASSHGQGTDTQYF,TGTGCCAGCAGCCATGGACAGGGCACAGATACGCAGTATTTT
TRBV11-2,TRBJ1-2,.,.,CASSLDGGFDGYTF,TGTGCCAGCAGCTTAGATGGGGGGTTCGATGGCTACACCTTC
TRBV11-2,TRBJ2-7,.,TRBD2,CASSAPTGGASSYEQYF,TGTGCCAGCAGCGCGCCGACGGGGGGGGCCAGCTCCTACGAGCAGTACTTC
TRBV13,TRBJ2-1,.,.,CASSEMSSYNEQFF,TGTGCCAGCAGTGAAATGAGCTCCTACAATGAGCAGTTCTTC
TRBV28,TRBJ1-2,.,.,CASSSGTHGYTF,TGTGCCAGCAGCTCCGGGACCCATGGCTACACCTTC
TRBV7-6,TRBJ1-1,.,TRBD1,CATAGGTEAFF,TGTGCCACAGCAGGGGGGACTGAAGCTTTCTTT
TRBV5-4,TRBJ1-1,.,.,CASSLMNTEAFF,TGTGCCAGCAGCCTGATGAACACTGAAGCTTTCTTT
TRBV6-5,TRBJ1-2,.,.,CASRTGYGYTF,TGTGCCAGCAGGACAGGTTATGGCTACACCTTC
TRBV6-5,TRBJ1-5,.,.,CASSRLGNQPQHF,TGTGCCAGCTCTAGGTTGGGAAATCAGCCCCAGCATTTT
TRBV27,TRBJ2-7,.,.,CASSLLGHSYEQYF,TGTGCCAGCAGTTTATTGGGACACTCCTACGAGCAGTACTTC
TRBV21-1,TRBJ1-4,.,.,CASSNPGREKLFF,TGTGCCAGCAGCAATCCAGGGCGTGAAAAACTGTTTTTT
TRBV7-9,TRBJ1-2,.,.,CASSFPWGALDGYTF,TGTGCCAGCAGCTTTCCGTGGGGGGCCCTGGATGGCTACACCTTC
TRBV9,TRBJ1-2,.,.,CASSVEGSRVYGYTF,TGTGCCAGCAGCGTAGAAGGGTCCAGGGTCTATGGCTACACCTTC
TRBV9,TRBJ1-1,few,.,CASNIDGYTEAFF,TGTGCCAGCAACATAGACGGGTACACTGAAGCTTTCTTT
TRBV28,TRBJ1-2,once,TRBD1,CASSLDRAGYGYTF,TGTGCCAGCAGTTTAGACAGGGCAGGCTATGGCTACACCTTC
TRBV4-2,TRBJ1-1,few,.,CASSQDLPLNTEAFF,TGTGCCAGCAGCCAAGACCTTCCTTTAAACACTGAAGCTTTCTTT